A selection of T cell receptor beta chains follows, all from one sample in a study of cytomegalovirus exposure and HLA in healthy donors. Profiled with immunoSEQ multiplex PCR; TCRdb holds only in-frame clones, not every one. Of fewer than 250,000 clones detected, more than 70% appear once; the ten largest clones hold 1.5% to 2%. The sample taken for sequencing was PBMCs. These TCRs come from a man in his forties in good health and CMV-seropositive. The CDR3 runs from the conserved cysteine through the conserved F or W. A D gene is named only where the DNA matches it firmly. Clone sizes are given selectively: once, few, many, or a class where the clone is expanded.

cdr3_nt cdr3_aa clone_size d_call j_call v_call
TGTGCCAGCAGCGCCTCACTAGCAAATGAGCAGTTCTTC CASSASLANEQFF NA NA TRBJ2-1 TRBV5-4
TGTGCCAGCAGCGCTAGCGGAACCTCCTACAATGAGCAGTTCTTC CASSASGTSYNEQFF NA TRBD2 TRBJ2-1 TRBV9
TGTGCCACCAGTTGGGGCGGCCAGAGCTCCTATAATTCACCCCTCCACTTT CATSWGGQSSYNSPLHF NA NA TRBJ1-6 TRBV15
TGTGCCAGCAGCCAAGAAGCTAGCGGGAACGCCGTGACCCAGTACTTC CASSQEASGNAVTQYF NA TRBD2 TRBJ2-5 TRBV14
TGTGCCAGCAGCCATGACTTTTTCTACGAGCAGTACTTC CASSHDFFYEQYF NA NA TRBJ2-7 TRBV14
TGTGCCAGCAGTGCTGGACAGTTCTCGGGTCAGCCCCAGCATTTT CASSAGQFSGQPQHF NA NA TRBJ1-5 TRBV2
TGTGCCAGTAGCTTACTAGCGCATGAGCAGTTCTTC CASSLLAHEQFF NA TRBD2 TRBJ2-1 TRBV19
TGTGCCAGCAGCCTAATTAGCGGGCAGGAGACCCAGTACTTC CASSLISGQETQYF NA TRBD2 TRBJ2-5 TRBV28
TGTGCCAGCAGTGCCACCGGGACTACCTTCGAGCAGTACTTC CASSATGTTFEQYF NA TRBD2 TRBJ2-7 TRBV6-1
TGTGCCAGCAGCCGTCCCGGACAGGGGCAAACAGATACGCAGTATTTT CASSRPGQGQTDTQYF NA TRBD1 TRBJ2-3 TRBV5-4
TGTGCCAGCAGCCAAGCGGGGGCGGGAGGGAACTACAATGAGCAGTTCTTC CASSQAGAGGNYNEQFF NA TRBD2 TRBJ2-1 TRBV4-2
TGCGCCAGCAGATCTAGCGGGAGGACGGCGTACAATGAGCAGTTCTTC CASRSSGRTAYNEQFF NA TRBD2 TRBJ2-1 TRBV5-1
TGTGCCAGCAGCTCGGGACTAGCGGGGCAAGAGACCCAGTACTTC CASSSGLAGQETQYF NA TRBD2 TRBJ2-5 TRBV11-3
TGTGCCAGCAGTTTATTCCCTGACAGGGCTAACTATGGCTACACCTTC CASSLFPDRANYGYTF NA TRBD1 TRBJ1-2 TRBV27
TGTGCCAGCAGCTCTCCCCTTACTCAAAGCTTCACTGGGGCCAACGTCCTGACTTTC CASSSPLTQSFTGANVLTF NA NA TRBJ2-6 TRBV11-1
TGTGCTAGCAGCTTAACCCGGGACAGGGGGAATGAGCAGTTCTTC CASSLTRDRGNEQFF NA TRBD1 TRBJ2-1 TRBV7-7
TGCGCCAGCAGCGACGGGAACTATGGCTACACCTTC CASSDGNYGYTF NA NA TRBJ1-2 TRBV5-1
TGTGCCAGCAGCTTCCGCCGCGAGGGCACTGAAGCTTTCTTT CASSFRREGTEAFF NA NA TRBJ1-1 TRBV7-9
TGTGCCAGCAGCTTGGGAGGCAGAGGGAACACTGAAGCTTTCTTT CASSLGGRGNTEAFF NA NA TRBJ1-1 TRBV5-4
TGTGCCAGCAGCGTTACAGGGTACGAGCAGTACTTC CASSVTGYEQYF NA NA TRBJ2-7 TRBV7-9
TGTGCCAGCAGCTTAAAGGGGACCTACGAGCAGTACTTC CASSLKGTYEQYF NA NA TRBJ2-7 TRBV5-4
TGTGCCAGCAGCCAGGACAGGGGGCTATTGGGAGAGCAGTTCTTC CASSQDRGLLGEQFF NA TRBD1 TRBJ2-1 TRBV6-6
TGTGCCAGCAGCTTATTGGCCCCCCTAGCGGGATTACAAGAGACCCAGTACTTC CASSLLAPLAGLQETQYF few TRBD2 TRBJ2-5 TRBV7-8
TGTGCCAGCAGCTTCGGGACTAGGCCCTACGAGCAGTACTTC CASSFGTRPYEQYF NA TRBD2 TRBJ2-7 TRBV7-2
TGTGCCAGCAGCGGCTCAAGAGACAGCACCTATGGCTACACCTTC CASSGSRDSTYGYTF NA NA TRBJ1-2 TRBV6-6
TGTGCCAGCAGTTACCGGGACTCCAGGCTGGATACGCAGTATTTT CASSYRDSRLDTQYF NA NA TRBJ2-3 TRBV6-6
TGTGCCAGCAGCCACGGACAGGGGGTCTATGGCTACACCTTC CASSHGQGVYGYTF few TRBD1 TRBJ1-2 TRBV5-8
TGTGCCAGCAGCTTGGGAACTAGCGGGAGAAACACAGATACGCAGTATTTT CASSLGTSGRNTDTQYF NA TRBD2 TRBJ2-3 TRBV5-4
TGTGCCAGCAGCCGGACAGCTTTGCAGGACGAGCAGTACTTC CASSRTALQDEQYF NA NA TRBJ2-7 TRBV7-9
TGCAGCGTTGATTCCGTTGGGACTAGCGGGAGCTACGAGCAGTACTTC CSVDSVGTSGSYEQYF NA TRBD2 TRBJ2-7 TRBV29-1
TGTGCCAGCAGCCCCTCCTGGACTAGCGGCTACGAGCAGTACTTC CASSPSWTSGYEQYF NA TRBD2 TRBJ2-7 TRBV7-2
TGTGCCAGTACCCTGGGAATGTCAGGGGGGAATCAGCCCCAGCATTTT CASTLGMSGGNQPQHF NA TRBD1 TRBJ1-5 TRBV19
TGTGCCAGCACCCAGACAGGGTATCAGCCCCAGCATTTT CASTQTGYQPQHF NA TRBD1 TRBJ1-5 TRBV6-5
TGTGCCAGCAGTGAAGCGTGGGTGACAGCCTACGAGCAGTACTTC CASSEAWVTAYEQYF NA NA TRBJ2-7 TRBV6-1
TGCGCCAGCAGTCTCTTAGGACAGGGGGGCGCTTTCTTT CASSLLGQGGAFF few TRBD1 TRBJ1-1 TRBV10-2
TGTGCCAGCAGCGTAGGGCCACTAGTTAGTGAGCAGTTCTTC CASSVGPLVSEQFF NA NA TRBJ2-1 TRBV9
TGTGCCAGCGCCCGTGATAGGGCCGCGGGGGTATACGAGCAGTACTTC CASARDRAAGVYEQYF NA TRBD2 TRBJ2-7 TRBV9
TGTGCCAGCAGCTTAGCGGCAGGGGACACAGATACGCAGTATTTT CASSLAAGDTDTQYF NA NA TRBJ2-3 TRBV11-3
TGTGCCAGCAGCGTAGGGGGCGGGAACTCCTACGAGCAGTACTTC CASSVGGGNSYEQYF NA NA TRBJ2-7 TRBV9
TGTGCCAGCTCACCAGGAGTGGCGGGGGACTATGGCTACACCTTC CASSPGVAGDYGYTF NA NA TRBJ1-2 TRBV18
TGTGCCAGCAGCAGGGGGTCCGGGGAGCTGTTTTTT CASSRGSGELFF once TRBD1 TRBJ2-2 TRBV6-5
TGTGCCAGCAGCACAGACAGTGCGTTTAAAAACATTCAGTACTTC CASSTDSAFKNIQYF NA NA TRBJ2-4 TRBV7-2
TGTGCCAGCAGCCGGAGGGACAGGGGGGAAAGGGATGAAAAACTGTTTTTT CASSRRDRGERDEKLFF few TRBD1 TRBJ1-4 TRBV27
TGCGCCAGCAGTCAATCCCCCCCCCAGGGCAGCAATCAGCCCCAGCATTTT CASSQSPPQGSNQPQHF NA NA TRBJ1-5 TRBV23-1
TGTGCCAGCAGCCTCAGCGGGAGCACCTACGAGCAGTACTTC CASSLSGSTYEQYF NA TRBD2 TRBJ2-7 TRBV9
TGTGCCAGCAGTAGAAGACAGGGGTCTGAAGCTTTCTTT CASSRRQGSEAFF NA TRBD1 TRBJ1-1 TRBV13
TGTGCCATCAGTGACTCCCAGGGGTACAATGAGCAGTTCTTC CAISDSQGYNEQFF once NA TRBJ2-1 TRBV10-3
TGTGCCAGCAGCGTAGATGCGCGTCCTATGAACACTGAAGCTTTCTTT CASSVDARPMNTEAFF NA NA TRBJ1-1 TRBV9
TGTGCCAGCAGCGCCAATACCCGGACAGGGAAAGAGACCCAGTACTTC CASSANTRTGKETQYF NA TRBD1 TRBJ2-5 TRBV9
TGTGCCACCAGCAGACCCGGGACAGGGAGAAGTGGTGGGGCCAACGTCCTGACTTTC CATSRPGTGRSGGANVLTF NA TRBD1 TRBJ2-6 TRBV15
TGCGCCAGCAGCCAAGTGACAGGAGCTAATGAAAAACTGTTTTTT CASSQVTGANEKLFF NA NA TRBJ1-4 TRBV4-1
TGTGCCAGCAGCCCATACAATGAGCAGTTCTTC CASSPYNEQFF once NA TRBJ2-1 TRBV25-1
TGTGCCAGCAGTCCCAACTCCTACAATGAGCAGTTCTTC CASSPNSYNEQFF NA NA TRBJ2-1 TRBV6-6
TGTGCCAGCAGCTCCGGACAGGGGACCAACACTGAAGCTTTCTTT CASSSGQGTNTEAFF NA TRBD1 TRBJ1-1 TRBV7-9
TGCGCCAGTGGGACTAGCGGATCGTACAATGAGCAGTTCTTC CASGTSGSYNEQFF NA TRBD2 TRBJ2-1 TRBV10-1
TGTGCCAGCAGTGACAGATTCTATGGCTACACCTTC CASSDRFYGYTF NA NA TRBJ1-2 TRBV9
TGTGCCAGCAGCTTAAGTGGTAGGAACACTGAAGCTTTCTTT CASSLSGRNTEAFF NA NA TRBJ1-1 TRBV7-9